The sequence of this T cell receptor (beta chain) was determined in a study of neoadjuvant nivolumab and ipilimumab in lung cancer. Sequenced by immunoSEQ multiplex PCR; TCRdb stores in-frame clones only, minus some. The data show 30,000 to 45,000 clones, 75% to 90% seen once. CDR1 and CDR2 from the germline V gene are MNHEY and SVGAGI. This CDR3 is built from 14 residues. With 2 bases clipped from V and 4 bases from J, the junction kept 5 bases outside the gene matches. The clonotype comes from an adult with non-small cell lung cancer. This chain connects TRBV6-5 to TRBJ2-7; 7 nucleotides line up with TRBD1. Sequenced material: peripheral blood, taken before neoadjuvant nivolumab, alone or with ipilimumab. CDR3 sequence reads: CASSYEGAQYEQYF. The CDR3 DNA reads as TGTGCCAGCAGTTACGAGGGGGCCCAATACGAGCAGTACTTC.